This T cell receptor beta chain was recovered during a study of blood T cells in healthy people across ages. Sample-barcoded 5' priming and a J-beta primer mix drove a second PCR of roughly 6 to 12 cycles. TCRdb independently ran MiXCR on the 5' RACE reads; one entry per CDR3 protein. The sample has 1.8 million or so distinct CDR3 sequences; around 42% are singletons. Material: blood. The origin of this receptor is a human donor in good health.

CDR3 coding DNA: TGCGCCAGCACCGACAGGACTAGCGGGAGCTCCTACAATGAGCAGTTCTTC. Translating gives CASTDRTSGSSYNEQFF. V usage is TRBV4-1 and J usage is TRBJ2-1; 13 positions agree with TRBD2. The length of the CDR3 is 17 residues. Trimming took 7 bases from V and 0 from J; bases not matched to a gene: 6. Germline CDR1 MGHRA, CDR2 YSYEKL.